Sequencing of this TCR beta chain was carried out in a study of OX40 agonist ivuxolimab in advanced cancers. On the study more broadly: Dosing consisted of intravenous ivuxolimab at 0.01 to 10 mg/kg every 2 weeks. Partial responses were achieved by three patients: one hepatocellular carcinoma, two cutaneous melanoma.

Some clones are missing from TCRdb's copy, which holds only in-frame ones; the method was immunoSEQ multiplex PCR. The table has some 17,000 clones, just under 80% seen once. Germline V gene data show CDR1 as SGHAT and CDR2 as FQNNGV. The V gene lost 2 bases and the J gene lost 0 bases, with 3 bases spanning the gap. The CDR3 extends over 13 amino acids. Regarding this clone: What it binds is not known.

The study's findings and limits: The authors also found low normalized T-cell clonal expansion in some nonresponders.

Sequences were derived from CD4+ or CD8+ T cells sorted from blood, sampled in a trial of the OX40 agonist ivuxolimab. This sequence was found in an adult with an advanced solid tumor such as melanoma, head and neck, liver or kidney cancer. This chain connects TRBV11-2 to TRBJ2-3; D unclear. The CDR3 sequence is CASSLTSTDTQYF. The CDR3 coding sequence is TGTGCCAGCAGCTTAACTAGCACAGATACGCAGTATTTT.